This TCR beta chain was identified during a study of graft-versus-host responses after intestinal transplantation (dated by TCRdb to the early 2020s). Concerning the study at large: Multivisceral, liver-intestinal, or isolated intestinal transplants were received by the recipients. Anti-thymocyte globulin induction was given to all recipients, followed by maintenance tacrolimus and steroids for approximately three years. Bulk TCR-beta CDR3 sequencing was used to track graft-versus-host and host-versus-graft alloreactive T cell clones in the graft, circulation and bone marrow after intestinal transplantation. Alloreactive clones were identified by sequencing pre-transplant mixed lymphocyte reaction products and comparing these products with unstimulated pre-transplant donor and recipient T cells. A cohort of approximately 24 intestinal transplant recipients, including one retransplant, was enrolled, and 3 patients lacking pretransplant specimens were excluded. Donor T cell macrochimerism was defined as a peak of at least 4% donor T cells among recipient peripheral blood mononuclear cells. Samples from three later patients were sequenced in-house on an Illumina MiSeq with MiXCR processing rather than by the commercial service.

About this clone itself: Its antigen is unknown. No much larger clonotype is one base removed from it; base qualities were not supplied.

The library was made by the immunoSEQ multiplex PCR assay. For most patients, genomic DNA was isolated with the Qiagen DNeasy Blood and Tissue Kit and sent frozen to Adaptive Biotechnologies for TCR sequencing. Adaptive Biotechnologies carried out high-throughput TCR-beta CDR3 sequencing of genomic DNA for most patients. Per the source publication's procedure: Adaptive's ImmunoSEQ software was the source of the TCR sequencing data for 18 patients, while three other patients were processed with MiXCR and VDJtools. To correct CD4 versus CD8 sorting errors, any sequence found in both subsets at a frequency ratio below 5:1 was removed. CDR3 nucleotide sequences shared by donor and recipient were removed because the origin of these sequences could not be assigned. To count as alloreactive, a clone needed at least 2-fold expansion over unstimulated cells and a minimum CFSE-low frequency of 0.002% (template counts) or 0.001% (read counts). Mappable clones were those detected in sequenced pre-transplant spleen, lymph node, or MLR CFSE-low populations of the donor or recipient. The cumulative frequency of alloreactive clones was calculated as a percentage of all sequences, weighted by copy number. TCRdb mirrors the immuneACCESS table, restricted to in-frame sequences. Some clones are absent from its copies; in checked studies, under half trace to an unresolved V gene, and the reason for the others is unknown. From that table come the V and J calls and clone size; the DNA was used to work out D and trimming. Within this sample are 90,000 to 95,000 clones, with about 93% of them counted one time only. Approximately 5.6% of the sample lies in the top ten.

Points the paper makes about the study in general: Peak levels of circulating GvH clones were associated with declines in HvG clones early after transplant. Patients with donor T cell macrochimerism had high GvH to HvG T cell clonal ratios in their allografts. The relatively low number and heterogeneity of intestinal transplant patients limited the conclusions. GvH clones were detected in recipient bone marrow, and some of these GvH clones were observed earlier in ileal mucosa or blood, consistent with an intestinal mucosal origin.

Read against the paper, the sample's time point label means: cells obtained before transplantation from donor or recipient. CD3+CD4+ and CD3+CD8+ populations were FACS-sorted from unstimulated pre-transplant donor and recipient cells taken from spleen or lymph nodes. Taken from the germline V gene (reference sequence), the CDR1 and CDR2 loops are MNHEY and SMNVEV. V was cut back by 1 base and J by 8 bases, leaving a gap of 12 bases between them. Measured from the cysteine to the phenylalanine, the CDR3 is 15 residues long. Only the CDR3 region is kept as DNA, spanning 45 bases read in frame from base 1.

The rearranged chain carries TRBV27 and TRBJ1-6, with an unclear D gene assignment. The sample consisted of unstimulated CD8+ T cells sorted from spleen or lymph node cells, taken before intestinal transplant. This TCR was sampled from a human donor who received an intestinal transplant. The DNA sequence is TGTGCCAGCAGTTTATATTCCCAGAGGGATTCACCCCTCCACTTT. Translated, it gives CASSLYSQRDSPLHF.